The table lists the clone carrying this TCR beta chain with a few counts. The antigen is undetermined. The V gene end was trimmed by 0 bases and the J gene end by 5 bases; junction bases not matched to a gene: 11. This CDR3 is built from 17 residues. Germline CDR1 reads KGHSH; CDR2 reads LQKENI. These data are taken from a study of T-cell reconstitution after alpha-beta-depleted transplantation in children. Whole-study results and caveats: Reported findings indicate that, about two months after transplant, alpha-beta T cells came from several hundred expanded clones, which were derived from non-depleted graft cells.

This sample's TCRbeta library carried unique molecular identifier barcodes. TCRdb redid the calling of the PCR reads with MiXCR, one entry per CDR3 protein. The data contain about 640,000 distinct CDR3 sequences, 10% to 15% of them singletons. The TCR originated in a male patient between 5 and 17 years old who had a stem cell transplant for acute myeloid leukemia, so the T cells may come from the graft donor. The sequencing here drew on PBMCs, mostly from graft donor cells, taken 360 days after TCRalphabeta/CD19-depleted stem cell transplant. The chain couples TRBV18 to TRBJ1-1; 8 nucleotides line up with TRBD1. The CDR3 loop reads CASSPPRTGIKDTEAFF. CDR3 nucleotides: TGTGCCAGCTCACCACCGAGGACAGGGATCAAGGATACTGAAGCTTTCTTT.